This TCR beta chain was identified in a study of blood T cell repertoires in COVID-19. As handled by the study authors: The assay estimated nucleated cells by amplifying reference gene primers. Profiling relied on immunoSEQ multiplex PCR, and the TCRdb table lists in-frame clones only, not all of them. The V and J calls and the clone size are those of that table, but D and trimming were determined from the DNA. Of hundreds of thousands of clones detected, 85% appear once; the ten largest clones hold around 2.5%. Trimming removed 5 bases from V and 5 bases from J; junction bases left unmatched: 8. The CDR3 has 14 residues. Looked up from germline, CDR1 is LGHDT and CDR2 is YNNKEL (reference sequence).

Sequences were obtained from PBMCs or T cells enriched from blood (not recorded which). This clonotype was obtained from a woman between 45 and 65 years old who had recovered from COVID-19. The chain uses TRBV3-1 (or the pseudogene TRBV3-2) and TRBJ1-1; 7 bases line up with TRBD1. This CDR3 is CASSYEDRDTEAFF. CDR3 bases: TGTGCCAGCAGCTACGAAGACAGGGATACTGAAGCTTTCTTT.